This T cell receptor beta chain comes out of a study of regulatory T cells in long-lasting Graves disease. The V gene end was trimmed by 0 bases and the J gene end by 6 bases; junction bases not matched to a gene: 2. The CDR3 is made up of 15 amino acids. Germline CDR1 and CDR2: SEHNR and FQNEAQ (reference sequence). The time point is: newly diagnosed GD, antithyroid drugs for less than 3 months. RNA isolated from PBMCs was used to make the TCR library. This clonotype was observed many times. Antigen specificity is unknown. TCR beta libraries were built with iRepertoire HTBI primers and Arm-PCR of CDR3 regions. TCRdb reprocessed the multiplex PCR reads with MiXCR, giving one entry per CDR3 protein. This sample has 350,000 to 550,000 distinct CDR3 sequences, with 16% found just once. Whole-study findings and limits: TCR diversity was lower in persistent Graves' patients (versus newly diagnosed ones). The study examined only peripheral blood, not thyroid tissue.

This sample was also put to use in a study of T cells in Graves' hyperthyroidism and ophthalmopathy. In that study: Uncontrolled infections, other autoimmune diseases, pregnancy or lactation led to exclusion of patients.

The receptor was isolated from a woman aged 18-35 years with Graves disease. Sequencing used peripheral blood mononuclear cells (PBMCs), obtained at new diagnosis, from a patient treated with antithyroid drugs. The gene calls are TRBV7-9 and TRBJ2-1; 10 bases map to TRBD2. CDR3 protein: CASSLALAGTNEQFF. In DNA, the CDR3 is TGTGCCAGCAGCTTAGCACTAGCGGGAACCAATGAGCAGTTCTTC.